This TCR beta chain is from a study of CD8+ T cells in alopecia areata. Trimming removed 7 bases from V and 3 bases from J; junction bases left unmatched: 9. The CDR3 consists of 14 residues. Germline V gene data show CDR1 as SGHAT and CDR2 as FQNNGV. RNA extraction was followed by reverse transcription into cDNA, which acted as the sequencing template. Sequencing used immunoSEQ multiplex PCR; TCRdb keeps in-frame clones, though not all of them. Counted here are more than 110,000 clones, roughly 53% occurring once; the ten biggest clones make up roughly 6.5%. The TCR sequence derives from a human donor with alopecia areata. Sequencing was performed on CD4+ T cells sorted from blood, taken at week 0. The chain links TRBV11-2 to TRBJ2-7; 7 positions match TRBD2. CDR3 sequence (DNA): TGTGCCAGCACCCTCGTGGGAGGGAACTACGAGCAGTACTTC. It yields the protein CASTLVGGNYEQYF.